This TCR beta chain came from a study of blood T cells in healthy people across ages. Study-wide results and limits: Diversity estimates drawn from one million T cells were deemed underestimates. The study found more naive CD4+ cells and higher diversity in long-lived than aged donors.

Through a sample-barcoded 5' primer and a J-beta primer mix, a second PCR was run for roughly 6 to 11 cycles. TCRdb reprocessed the 5' RACE reads with MiXCR, giving one entry per CDR3 protein. Among roughly 570,000 distinct CDR3 sequences, roughly a quarter were seen once, and the ten largest hold about 18%. A word on this clonotype: The antigen remains unidentified.

Germline values: CDR1 SGHRS, CDR2 YFSETQ. V gave up 4 bases and J gave up 5 bases, with 15 bases separating them. This CDR3 spans 14 amino acids. The sequenced sample consisted of blood. The source is a woman aged 65 to 85 in good health. This chain connects TRBV5-1 to TRBJ1-2, with a possible D match to TRBD1 (5 bases). The CDR3, as DNA: TGCGCCAGCAGCGGGGGGACGGTGAAATATGGCTACACCTTC. Residues: CASSGGTVKYGYTF. Supplemented by reference TRBV5-1 and TRBJ1-2, the full variable domain reads KAGVTQTPRYLIKTRGQQVTLSCSPISGHRSVSWYQQTPGQGLQFLFEYFSETQRNKGNFPGRFSGRQFSNSRSEMNVSTLELGDSALYLCASSGGTVKYGYTFGSGTRLTVV.